The clone carrying this T cell receptor beta chain was counted between two and nine times. The data stem from a study of blood T cell repertoires in COVID-19. Germline loops: CDR1 SGHTA, CDR2 FQGNSA. This CDR3 has 13 amino acids. Trimming pared 3 bases from V and 11 bases from J, leaving 13 bases between. Libraries were prepared by immunoSEQ multiplex PCR; TCRdb keeps only in-frame clonotypes and omits some of them. The sample has 180,000 or so clones, approximately 80% seen once. Cohorts were based on clinical histories the participants reported. Recovery meant two consecutive negative NP/OP PCR tests, professional clearance, or resolved symptoms.

The sample was PBMCs or T cells enriched from blood (not recorded which). V gene TRBV7-2 combines with J gene TRBJ2-2, with D hard to call. The sequence derives from a woman aged 55-69 years who had recovered from COVID-19. The CDR3 sequence: CASSFLIRGELFF. The CDR3 nucleotides read TGTGCCAGCAGCTTCTTAATCCGAGGAGAGCTGTTTTTT.